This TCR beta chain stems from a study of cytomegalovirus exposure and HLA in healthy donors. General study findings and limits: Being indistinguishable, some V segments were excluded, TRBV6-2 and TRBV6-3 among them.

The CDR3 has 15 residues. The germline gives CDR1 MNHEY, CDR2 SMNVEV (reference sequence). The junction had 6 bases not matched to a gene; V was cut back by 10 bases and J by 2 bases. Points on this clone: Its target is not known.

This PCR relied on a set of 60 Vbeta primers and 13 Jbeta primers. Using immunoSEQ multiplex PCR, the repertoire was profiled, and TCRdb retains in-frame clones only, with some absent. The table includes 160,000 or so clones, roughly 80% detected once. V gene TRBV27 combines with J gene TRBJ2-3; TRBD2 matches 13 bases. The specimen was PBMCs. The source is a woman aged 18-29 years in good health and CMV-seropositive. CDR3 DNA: TGTGCCACGGCACTAGCGGGGGGGAACACAGATACGCAGTATTTT. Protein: CATALAGGNTDTQYF.